This T cell receptor beta chain was found in a study of CD8+ T cells in alopecia areata. As for the study in general: Tofacitinib administration persisted for 6 to 18 months, succeeded by 6 months off drug.

The CDR3 is 13 amino acids. V was trimmed by 2 bases and J by 6 bases, leaving 12 bases between them. Germline lookup yields CDR1 GTSNPN and CDR2 SVGIG (reference sequence). About this clone itself: Its antigen is as yet unknown.

Study-level points and caveats: Higher clonality was seen in lesional scalp than in normal scalp, especially in alopecia totalis/universalis.

In each case, RNA was isolated and then reverse transcribed into cDNA as the sequencing template. The repertoire was sequenced with immunoSEQ multiplex PCR; TCRdb's copy has only in-frame clones and lacks some. The sample has 80,000 to 100,000 clones, roughly two fifths seen once. The rearrangement uses TRBV30 and TRBJ2-3; weak D call: TRBD2 (6 bases). The sequenced sample was CD4+ T cells sorted from blood. The receptor was isolated from a human donor with alopecia areata. CDR3 sequence reads: CAWSLGSGDTQYF. As DNA, the CDR3 is TGTGCCTGGAGTCTTGGGAGCGGGGATACGCAGTATTTT.